Only a few counts were recorded for the clone carrying this T cell receptor (beta chain). Its antigen is as yet unknown. It was 5'RACE with constant-segment primers that produced the TCR alpha and TCR beta cDNA libraries, which carried sample barcodes and UMIs. TCRdb ran MiXCR on the 5' RACE reads and lists one entry per CDR3 protein. The top ten clones hold 25% to 30% of a sample with about 140,000 distinct CDR3 sequences, more than 13% of them seen once. This sample is part of a study of T-cell memory formation after mild COVID-19. Study overall: The TCR clusters were mostly specific to one donor. Whole-study findings and limits: Certain responding clones were present in pre-infection memory, suggesting participation of cross-reactive memory. Contracting CD4+ clones lay largely in CM and EM, with CD8+ ones residing in EMRA.

This CDR3 comprises 16 residues. Germline-derived CDR1 and CDR2 are MNHEY and SVGAGI. The germline V and J ends were trimmed by 5 bases and 3 bases, with 16 bases remaining between them. V usage is TRBV6-5 and J usage is TRBJ2-2; D remains unclear. Sequencing input: PBMCs or a T cell subset sorted from them (not recorded which). The clonotype originates from an adult woman who had mild COVID-19 (a few samples of this study predate the infection). Cell type and time point are not known. The chain's CDR3 is CASSHPERLDTGELFF. The CDR3 bases are TGTGCCAGCAGTCACCCCGAAAGACTGGACACCGGGGAGCTGTTTTTT.